This entry describes one T cell receptor (beta chain). Its antigen is undetermined. The sample originates from a study of OX40 agonist ivuxolimab in advanced cancers. Study context: Patients enrolled in dose escalation were diagnosed with hepatocellular carcinoma, melanoma, renal cell or head and neck cancer.

This table comes from immunoSEQ multiplex PCR, and its TCRdb copy is limited to in-frame clones, with some not included. Of 64,000 or so clones listed, approximately 80% were seen once; the top ten hold 0.7%. Findings and limits, study-wide: On average, CD8+ T cells showed a greater number of expanded clones than CD4+. Antigen specificity of clonally expanded peripheral T cells was not established.

Any history of autoimmune disease or systemic immunosuppression disqualified patients. This CDR3 has 23 amino acids. Germline V lookup: CDR1 SGDLS, CDR2 YYNGEE. V lost 0 bases and J 0 bases, leaving 31 bases between the germline ends. This material consisted of CD4+ or CD8+ T cells sorted from blood, taken in a trial of the OX40 agonist ivuxolimab. The genes are TRBV9 and TRBJ1-5; D might be TRBD1 (5 bases). The origin of this receptor is an adult with an advanced solid tumor such as melanoma, head and neck, liver or kidney cancer. The CDR3 sequence: CASSVVVDPGGEAPLDSNQPQHF. CDR3 in DNA: TGTGCCAGCAGCGTAGTAGTAGACCCGGGAGGGGAAGCCCCCCTAGATAGCAATCAGCCCCAGCATTTT.